Listed below are T cell receptor beta chains from one sample, sequenced in a study of immune heterogeneity within non-small cell lung tumors. TCRdb re-called the multiplex PCR reads with MiXCR, one entry per CDR3 protein. The top ten clones hold approximately 3.5% of a sample with some 6,000 distinct CDR3 sequences, more than 15% of them seen once. The specimen was lung tumor tissue. Receptors originate from a man aged 35-49 years with non-small cell lung cancer. Both conserved end residues are trimmed from each CDR3. Clone size is stated in some rows and not others, as once, few, many or a class when expanded.

clone size | J gene | V gene | CDR3 protein
- | TRBJ1-1 | TRBV6-1 | ASSDGGYTEAF
- | TRBJ2-1 | TRBV4-1 | ASSQDDKVTWNEQF
medium-sized | TRBJ1-4 | TRBV4-2 | ASSHAPSLGEEKLF
medium-sized | TRBJ2-2 | TRBV18 | ASSNLPLRRNTGELF
medium-sized | TRBJ1-3 | TRBV5-5 | ASSLDWAGNTIY
medium-sized | TRBJ2-7 | TRBV7-8 | ASSLDSHEQY
many | TRBJ1-6 | TRBV27 | ASSWSTKSSPLH
medium-sized | TRBJ1-6 | TRBV6-1 | ASRTGQGRDSPLH
medium-sized | TRBJ2-5 | TRBV7-7 | ASSKIPGPQETQY
medium-sized | TRBJ2-5 | TRBV4-1 | ASSPTGRFDPLETQY
medium-sized | TRBJ1-2 | TRBV19 | ASSTRDSMGYGYT
once | TRBJ1-4 | TRBV7-9 | ASSLAAGGEKLF
medium-sized | TRBJ2-3 | TRBV18 | ASRGMGGSADTQY
medium-sized | TRBJ1-4 | TRBV6-2/TRBV6-3 | ASSHDGRKLF
medium-sized | TRBJ1-5 | TRBV20-1 | SARTGGTDQPQH
medium-sized | TRBJ2-2 | TRBV7-3 | ASSLDGQNTGELF
medium-sized | TRBJ2-7 | TRBV27 | ASSFSGTSSYEQY
medium-sized | TRBJ1-4 | TRBV27 | ASSLSPDTLGGELF
- | TRBJ1-3 | TRBV20-1 | SAGQGATGNTIY
medium-sized | TRBJ2-7 | TRBV11-2 | ASSLVGIEQY
medium-sized | TRBJ1-3 | TRBV28 | ASTTSWTGNTIY
medium-sized | TRBJ1-5 | TRBV24-1 | ATGTGPLQPQH
medium-sized | TRBJ2-7 | TRBV13 | ASSTFRTGGSYEQY
medium-sized | TRBJ2-7 | TRBV28 | ASTPDSYEQY
few | TRBJ2-1 | TRBV7-8 | ASSSWSGTNNEQF